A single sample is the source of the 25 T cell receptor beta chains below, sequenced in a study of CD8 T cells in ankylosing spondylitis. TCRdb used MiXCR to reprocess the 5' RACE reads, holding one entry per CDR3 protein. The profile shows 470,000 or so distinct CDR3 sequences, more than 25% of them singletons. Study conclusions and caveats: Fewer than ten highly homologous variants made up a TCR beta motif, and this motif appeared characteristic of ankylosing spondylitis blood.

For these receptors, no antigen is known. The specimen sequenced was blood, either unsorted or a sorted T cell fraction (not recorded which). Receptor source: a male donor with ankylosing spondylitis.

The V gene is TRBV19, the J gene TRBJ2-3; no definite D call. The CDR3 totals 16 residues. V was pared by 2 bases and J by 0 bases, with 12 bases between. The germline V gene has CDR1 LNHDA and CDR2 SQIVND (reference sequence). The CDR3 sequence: CASSISIRRSTDTQYF. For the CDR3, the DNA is TGTGCCAGTAGTATATCGATCAGAAGAAGCACAGATACGCAGTATTTT. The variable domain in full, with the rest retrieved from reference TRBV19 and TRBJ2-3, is DGGITQSPKYLFRKEGQNVTLSCEQNLNHDAMYWYRQDPGQGLRLIYYSQIVNDFQKGDIAEGYSVSREKKESFPLTVTSAQKNPTAFYLCASSISIRRSTDTQYFGPGTRLTVL.

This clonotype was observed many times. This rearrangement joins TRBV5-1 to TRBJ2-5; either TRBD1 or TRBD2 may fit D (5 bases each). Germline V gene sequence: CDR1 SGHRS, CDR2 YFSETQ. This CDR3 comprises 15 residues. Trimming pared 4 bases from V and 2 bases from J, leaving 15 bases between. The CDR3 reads CASSEFGTLQETQYF. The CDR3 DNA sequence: TGCGCCAGCAGCGAGTTCGGGACCCTTCAAGAGACCCAGTACTTC. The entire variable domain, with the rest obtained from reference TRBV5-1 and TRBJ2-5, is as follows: KAGVTQTPRYLIKTRGQQVTLSCSPISGHRSVSWYQQTPGQGLQFLFEYFSETQRNKGNFPGRFSGRQFSNSRSEMNVSTLELGDSALYLCASSEFGTLQETQYFGPGTRLLVL.

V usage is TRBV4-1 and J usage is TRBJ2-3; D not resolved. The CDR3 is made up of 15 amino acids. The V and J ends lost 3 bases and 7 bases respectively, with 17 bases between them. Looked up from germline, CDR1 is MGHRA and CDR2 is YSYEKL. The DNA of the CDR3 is TGCGCCAGCAGCCAGGAAGGGTCAGGCCTTTATACGCAGTATTTT. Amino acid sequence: CASSQEGSGLYTQYF.

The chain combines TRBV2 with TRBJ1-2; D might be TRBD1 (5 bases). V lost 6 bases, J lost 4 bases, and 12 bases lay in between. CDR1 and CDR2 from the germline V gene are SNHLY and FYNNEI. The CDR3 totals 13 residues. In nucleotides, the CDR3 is TGTGCCAGCAGGATACAGGTTTCCTATGGCTACACCTTC. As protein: CASRIQVSYGYTF. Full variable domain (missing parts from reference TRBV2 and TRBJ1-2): EPEVTQTPSHQVTQMGQEVILRCVPISNHLYFYWYRQILGQKVEFLVSFYNNEISEKSEIFDDQFSVERPDGSNFTLKIRSTKLEDSAMYFCASRIQVSYGYTFGSGTRLTVV.

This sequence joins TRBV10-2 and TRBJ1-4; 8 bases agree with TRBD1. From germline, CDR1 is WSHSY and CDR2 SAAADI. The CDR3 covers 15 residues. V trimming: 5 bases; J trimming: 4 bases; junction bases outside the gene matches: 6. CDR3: CASSLGQAINEKLFF. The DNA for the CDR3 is TGCGCCAGCAGTCTGGGACAGGCAATTAATGAAAAACTGTTTTTT.

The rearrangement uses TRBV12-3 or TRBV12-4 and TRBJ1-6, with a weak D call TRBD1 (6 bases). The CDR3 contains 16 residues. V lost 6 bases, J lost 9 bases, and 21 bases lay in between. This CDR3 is CASSVRPGGRGSPLHF. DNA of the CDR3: TGTGCCAGCAGCGTACGACCGGGAGGCAGGGGTTCACCCCTCCACTTT.

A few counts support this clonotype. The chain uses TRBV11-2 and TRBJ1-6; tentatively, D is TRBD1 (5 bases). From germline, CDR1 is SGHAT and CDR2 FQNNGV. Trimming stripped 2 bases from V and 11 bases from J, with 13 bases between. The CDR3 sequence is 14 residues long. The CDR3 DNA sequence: TGTGCCAGCAGCTTAATAGGGGATACAGCACCCCTCCACTTT. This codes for CASSLIGDTAPLHF.

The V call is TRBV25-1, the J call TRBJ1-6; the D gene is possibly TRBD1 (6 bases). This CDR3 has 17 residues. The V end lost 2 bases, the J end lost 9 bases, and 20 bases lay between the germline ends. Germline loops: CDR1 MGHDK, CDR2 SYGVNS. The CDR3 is CASSEKADGGRVSPLHF. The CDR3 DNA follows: TGTGCCAGCAGTGAAAAGGCGGACGGGGGGCGCGTTTCACCCCTCCACTTT. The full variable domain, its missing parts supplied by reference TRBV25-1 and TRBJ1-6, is EADIYQTPRYLVIGTGKKITLECSQTMGHDKMYWYQQDPGMELHLIHYSYGVNSTEKGDLSSESTVSRIRTEHFPLTLESARPSHTSQYLCASSEKADGGRVSPLHFGNGTRLTVT.

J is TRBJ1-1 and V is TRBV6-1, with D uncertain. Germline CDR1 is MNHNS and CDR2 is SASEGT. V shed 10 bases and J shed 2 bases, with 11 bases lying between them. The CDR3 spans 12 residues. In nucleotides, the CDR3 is TGTGCCACTTCGGACGGTAACACTGAAGCTTTCTTT. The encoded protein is CATSDGNTEAFF.

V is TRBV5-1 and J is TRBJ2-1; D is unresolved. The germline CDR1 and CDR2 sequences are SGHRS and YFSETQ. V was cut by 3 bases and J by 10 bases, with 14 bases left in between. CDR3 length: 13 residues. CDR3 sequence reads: CASSYTLQAEQFF. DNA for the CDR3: TGCGCCAGCAGCTACACCTTACAAGCCGAGCAGTTCTTC. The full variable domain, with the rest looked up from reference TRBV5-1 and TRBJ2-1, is KAGVTQTPRYLIKTRGQQVTLSCSPISGHRSVSWYQQTPGQGLQFLFEYFSETQRNKGNFPGRFSGRQFSNSRSEMNVSTLELGDSALYLCASSYTLQAEQFFGPGTRLTVL.

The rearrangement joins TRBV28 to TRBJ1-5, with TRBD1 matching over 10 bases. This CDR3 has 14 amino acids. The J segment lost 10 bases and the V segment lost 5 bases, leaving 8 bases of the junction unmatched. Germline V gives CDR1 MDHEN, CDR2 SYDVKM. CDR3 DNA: TGTGCCAGCAGTCCGGGACAGGGGTCTAGCCCCCAGCATTTT. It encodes CASSPGQGSSPQHF.

This CDR3 is CASYPRVFSTDTQYF. CDR3 in DNA: TGTGCCAGCTACCCTCGGGTCTTTAGCACAGATACGCAGTATTTT. The chain recombines TRBV27 with TRBJ2-3; no clear D gene. The CDR3 is made up of 15 amino acids. The V end was cut by 8 bases, the J end by 0 bases, with 15 bases between. The germline V gene encodes CDR1 MNHEY and CDR2 SMNVEV (reference sequence).

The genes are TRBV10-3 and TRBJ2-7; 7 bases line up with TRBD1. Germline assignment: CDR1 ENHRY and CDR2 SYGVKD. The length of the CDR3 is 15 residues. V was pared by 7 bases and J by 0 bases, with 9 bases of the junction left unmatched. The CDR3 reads CAIKGAGVDSYEQYF. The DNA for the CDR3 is TGTGCCATCAAGGGGGCAGGGGTTGACTCCTACGAGCAGTACTTC.

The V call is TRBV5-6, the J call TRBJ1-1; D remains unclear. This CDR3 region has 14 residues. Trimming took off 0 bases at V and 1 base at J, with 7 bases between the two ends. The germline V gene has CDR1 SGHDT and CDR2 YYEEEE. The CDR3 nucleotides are TGTGCCAGCAGCTTGGATTGGAAGAACACTGAAGCTTTCTTT. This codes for CASSLDWKNTEAFF.

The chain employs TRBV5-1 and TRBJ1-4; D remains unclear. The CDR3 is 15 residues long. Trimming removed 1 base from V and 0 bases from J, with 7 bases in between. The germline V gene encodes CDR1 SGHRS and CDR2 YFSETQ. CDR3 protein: CASSLQYSTNEKLFF. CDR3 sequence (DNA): TGCGCCAGCAGCTTGCAGTACTCAACTAATGAAAAACTGTTTTTT.

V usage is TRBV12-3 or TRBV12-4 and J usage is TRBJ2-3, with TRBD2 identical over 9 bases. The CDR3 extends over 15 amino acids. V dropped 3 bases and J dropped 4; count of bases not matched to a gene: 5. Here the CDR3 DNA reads TGTGCCAGCAGTTTTCCGGGACTAGCCTCAGATACGCAGTATTTT. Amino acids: CASSFPGLASDTQYF.

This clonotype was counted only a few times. CDR3 nucleotide sequence: TGCAGTGCTAGAGATCGGACTAGCGGCCAAGAGACCCAGTACTTC. Residues: CSARDRTSGQETQYF. J is TRBJ2-5 and V is TRBV20-1; 10 positions agree with TRBD2. V shed 0 bases, J shed 1 base, and the junction held 2 bases outside the gene matches. This CDR3 region has 15 residues. CDR1 and CDR2 (germline): DFQATT, SNEGSKA (reference sequence).

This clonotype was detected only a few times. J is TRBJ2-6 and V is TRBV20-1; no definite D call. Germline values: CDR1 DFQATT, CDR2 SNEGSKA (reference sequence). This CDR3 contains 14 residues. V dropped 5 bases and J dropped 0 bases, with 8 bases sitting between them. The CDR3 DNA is TGCAGTGCTTCGAGTATCTCTGGGGCCAACGTCCTGACTTTC. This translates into CSASSISGANVLTF.

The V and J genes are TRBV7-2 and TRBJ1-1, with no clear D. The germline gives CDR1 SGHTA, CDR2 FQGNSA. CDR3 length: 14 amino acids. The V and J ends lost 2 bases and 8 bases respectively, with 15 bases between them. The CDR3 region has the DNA TGTGCCAGCAGCTTAAGGCAGGCCTTGGACGAAGCTTTCTTT. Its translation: CASSLRQALDEAFF.

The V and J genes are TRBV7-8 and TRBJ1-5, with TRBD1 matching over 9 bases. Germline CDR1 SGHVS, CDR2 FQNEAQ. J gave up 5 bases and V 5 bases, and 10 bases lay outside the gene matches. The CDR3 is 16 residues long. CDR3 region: CASSPSGTGRYQPQHF. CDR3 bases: TGTGCCAGCAGCCCCTCGGGGACAGGGAGATATCAGCCCCAGCATTTT.

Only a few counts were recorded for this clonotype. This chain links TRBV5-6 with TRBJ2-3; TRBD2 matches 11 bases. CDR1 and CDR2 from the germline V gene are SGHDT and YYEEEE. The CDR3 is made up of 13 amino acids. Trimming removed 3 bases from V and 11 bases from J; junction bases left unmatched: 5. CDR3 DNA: TGTGCCAGCAGCTCTACTAGCGGGAGAGGGCAGTATTTT. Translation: CASSSTSGRGQYF. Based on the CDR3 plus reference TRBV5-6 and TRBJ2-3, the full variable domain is DAGVTQSPTHLIKTRGQQVTLRCSPKSGHDTVSWYQQALGQGPQFIFQYYEEEERQRGNFPDRFSGHQFPNYSSELNVNALLLGDSALYLCASSSTSGRGQYFGPGTRLTVL.

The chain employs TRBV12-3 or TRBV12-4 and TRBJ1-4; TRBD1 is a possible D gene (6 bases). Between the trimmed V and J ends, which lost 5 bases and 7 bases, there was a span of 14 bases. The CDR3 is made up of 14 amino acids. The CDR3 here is CASSHRDKGEKLFF. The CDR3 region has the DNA TGTGCCAGCAGTCATCGGGACAAGGGTGAAAAACTGTTTTTT.

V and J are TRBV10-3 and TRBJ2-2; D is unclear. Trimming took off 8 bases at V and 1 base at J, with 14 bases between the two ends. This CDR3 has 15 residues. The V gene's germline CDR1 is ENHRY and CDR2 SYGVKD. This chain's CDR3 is CAIGESRKNTGELFF. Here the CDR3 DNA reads TGTGCCATCGGCGAGTCACGAAAGAACACCGGGGAGCTGTTTTTT.

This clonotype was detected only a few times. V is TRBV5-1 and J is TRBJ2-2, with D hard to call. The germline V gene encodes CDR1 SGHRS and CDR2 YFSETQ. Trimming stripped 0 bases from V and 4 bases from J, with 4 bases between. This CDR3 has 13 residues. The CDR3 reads CASSLAVTGELFF. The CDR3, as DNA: TGCGCCAGCAGCTTGGCCGTCACCGGGGAGCTGTTTTTT. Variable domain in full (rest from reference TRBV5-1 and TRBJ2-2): KAGVTQTPRYLIKTRGQQVTLSCSPISGHRSVSWYQQTPGQGLQFLFEYFSETQRNKGNFPGRFSGRQFSNSRSEMNVSTLELGDSALYLCASSLAVTGELFFGEGSRLTVL.

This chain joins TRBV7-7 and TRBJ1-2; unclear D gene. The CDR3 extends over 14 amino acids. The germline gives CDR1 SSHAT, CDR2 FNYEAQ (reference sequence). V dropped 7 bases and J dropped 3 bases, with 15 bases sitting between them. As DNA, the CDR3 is TGTGCCAGCACCGGCCCGGGGAGGGACTATGGCTACACCTTC. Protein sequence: CASTGPGRDYGYTF. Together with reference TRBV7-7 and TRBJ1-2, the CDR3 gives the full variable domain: GAGVSQSPRYKVTKRGQDVTLRCDPISSHATLYWYQQALGQGPEFLTYFNYEAQPDKSGLPSDRFSAERPEGSISTLTIQRTEQRDSAMYRCASTGPGRDYGYTFGSGTRLTVV.